Listed below are T cell receptor beta chains from one sample, sequenced in a study of blood T cell repertoires in COVID-19. TCRdb keeps only in-frame clones here, not all; method: immunoSEQ multiplex PCR. Of some 230,000 clones in the sample, around 83% are singletons; the top ten hold around 1%. The material sequenced was peripheral blood. These receptors all come from a man aged 35 to 55 with acute or convalescent COVID-19. The CDR3 runs from the conserved cysteine through the conserved F or W. Each record gives: V gene, D gene, CDR3 length, clone size, J gene, CDR3 DNA, CDR3 protein. A D gene is named only where the DNA matches it firmly. The listing skips clone size in some rows; elsewhere it reads once, few, many or a size class.

V: TRBV6-5; D: .; length: 15; size: .; J: TRBJ1-3; DNA: TGTGCCAGCAGTATCTTAGACAGCTCTGGAAACACCATATATTTT; CDR3: CASSILDSSGNTIYF
V: TRBV25-1; D: TRBD2; length: 15; size: .; J: TRBJ2-5; DNA: TGTGCCAGCAGTGAATCTAGCGGGGGTATCGAGACCCAGTACTTC; CDR3: CASSESSGGIETQYF
V: TRBV12-3/TRBV12-4; D: .; length: 13; size: .; J: TRBJ1-2; DNA: TGTGCCAGCAGCTCACTACAGGGCTATGGCTACACCTTC; CDR3: CASSSLQGYGYTF
V: TRBV10-2; D: .; length: 15; size: .; J: TRBJ1-5; DNA: TGCGCCAGCGGTCGGGGCCCGGGAGGCAATCAGCCCCAGCATTTT; CDR3: CASGRGPGGNQPQHF
V: TRBV27; D: TRBD1; length: 15; size: .; J: TRBJ1-2; DNA: TGTGCCAGCAGCCCCGCGGAGGGGGCCTACTATGGCTACACCTTC; CDR3: CASSPAEGAYYGYTF
V: TRBV19; D: .; length: 11; size: few; J: TRBJ1-4; DNA: TGTGCCAGTAGCCTCGAGACATTACTGTTTTTT; CDR3: CASSLETLLFF
V: TRBV21-1; D: .; length: 15; size: .; J: TRBJ1-1; DNA: TGTGCCAGCAGCCCCCACGGGGGGTTTAACACTGAAGCTTTCTTT; CDR3: CASSPHGGFNTEAFF
V: TRBV12-3/TRBV12-4; D: .; length: 13; size: .; J: TRBJ1-1; DNA: TGTGCCAGCAGTTTAACTGCCAACACTGAAGCTTTCTTT; CDR3: CASSLTANTEAFF
V: TRBV6-5; D: .; length: 15; size: .; J: TRBJ1-2; DNA: TGTGCCAGCAGTTACTCGTCGGGGGGAGCTTATGGCTACACCTTC; CDR3: CASSYSSGGAYGYTF
V: TRBV5-1; D: TRBD1; length: 13; size: .; J: TRBJ2-5; DNA: TGCGCCAGCGCCCAGGGGGACGGGGAGACCCAGTACTTC; CDR3: CASAQGDGETQYF
V: TRBV18; D: TRBD1; length: 16; size: .; J: TRBJ1-5; DNA: TGTGCCAGCTCACCAGCCGGGACAGGGTTTAATCAGCCCCAGCATTTT; CDR3: CASSPAGTGFNQPQHF
V: TRBV3-1/TRBV3-2; D: .; length: 14; size: .; J: TRBJ1-4; DNA: TGTGCCAGCAGCCAAGCCGGGTCTAATGAAAAACTGTTTTTT; CDR3: CASSQAGSNEKLFF
V: TRBV5-1; D: TRBD2; length: 16; size: .; J: TRBJ2-3; DNA: TGCGCCAGCAGCTTGGTAGCTAGCGGGGGCACAGATACGCAGTATTTT; CDR3: CASSLVASGGTDTQYF
V: TRBV15; D: .; length: 13; size: .; J: TRBJ1-6; DNA: TGTGCCACCAGGACGGAGAATAATTCACCCCTCCACTTT; CDR3: CATRTENNSPLHF
V: TRBV30; D: .; length: 16; size: .; J: TRBJ1-6; DNA: TGTGCCTGGAGTCCATTCGGGACAAATCGAGTCTCACCCCTCCACTTT; CDR3: CAWSPFGTNRVSPLHF
V: TRBV24-1; D: TRBD2; length: 13; size: .; J: TRBJ2-1; DNA: TGTGCCACTGGGACTAGCGGGGGTAATGAGCAGTTCTTC; CDR3: CATGTSGGNEQFF
V: TRBV27; D: TRBD1; length: 17; size: .; J: TRBJ1-6; DNA: TGTGCCAGCAGTTTACAACAGGGGGCGCTTTTTTATTCACCCCTCCACTTT; CDR3: CASSLQQGALFYSPLHF
V: TRBV5-1; D: TRBD2; length: 15; size: once; J: TRBJ2-5; DNA: TGCGCCAGCAGAGCTGTAGCGGGGGGACAAGAGACCCAGTACTTC; CDR3: CASRAVAGGQETQYF
V: TRBV6-5; D: TRBD1; length: 13; size: .; J: TRBJ1-6; DNA: TGTGCCGTCCAACAGGGGAGGAATTCACCCCTCCACTTT; CDR3: CAVQQGRNSPLHF
V: TRBV6-5; D: .; length: 12; size: .; J: TRBJ2-3; DNA: TGTGCCAGCAGTTTCCAGTCAGATACGCAGTATTTT; CDR3: CASSFQSDTQYF
V: TRBV5-1; D: TRBD2; length: 15; size: .; J: TRBJ2-7; DNA: TGCGCCAGCAGCTTGGAACCTAGCGGGGGCTACGAGCAGTACTTC; CDR3: CASSLEPSGGYEQYF
V: TRBV19; D: .; length: 17; size: .; J: TRBJ1-5; DNA: TGTGCCAGTAGTATAGATCTAGAGGGTCCGTGGAATCAGCCCCAGCATTTT; CDR3: CASSIDLEGPWNQPQHF
V: TRBV7-2; D: TRBD2; length: 14; size: .; J: TRBJ2-3; DNA: TGTGCCAGCAGCCATAGCGGGGGCACAGATACGCAGTATTTT; CDR3: CASSHSGGTDTQYF
V: TRBV5-1; D: .; length: 14; size: .; J: TRBJ1-1; DNA: TGCGCCAGCAGCGGGTCTGGACAGCCGAATGAAGCTTTCTTT; CDR3: CASSGSGQPNEAFF
V: TRBV5-5; D: .; length: 13; size: .; J: TRBJ1-5; DNA: TGTGCCAGCAGCTTGGAGGCGGGTCAGCCCCAGCATTTT; CDR3: CASSLEAGQPQHF
V: TRBV28; D: TRBD1; length: 15; size: .; J: TRBJ2-2; DNA: TGTGCCAGCAGCCGACAGGGGGCTAGAACCGGGGAGCTGTTTTTT; CDR3: CASSRQGARTGELFF
V: TRBV9; D: TRBD1; length: 14; size: .; J: TRBJ1-1; DNA: TGTGCCAGCAGCGCGACAGGGTGGGAGACTGAAGCTTTCTTT; CDR3: CASSATGWETEAFF
V: TRBV30; D: TRBD1; length: 13; size: few; J: TRBJ1-4; DNA: TGTGCCTGGACAGGGGGCACCCGGGAAAAACTGTTTTTT; CDR3: CAWTGGTREKLFF
V: TRBV10-3; D: TRBD1; length: 16; size: .; J: TRBJ1-2; DNA: TGTGCCATCAGTGCTGACCCCCGGGACAGGAACTATGGCTACACCTTC; CDR3: CAISADPRDRNYGYTF
V: TRBV27; D: .; length: 12; size: .; J: TRBJ1-4; DNA: TGTGCCAGCAGTCTGACAGGCGAAAAACTGTTTTTT; CDR3: CASSLTGEKLFF
V: TRBV24-1; D: TRBD1; length: 16; size: .; J: TRBJ2-2; DNA: TGTGCCACCAGTGACCCAGGGGGCGGGTTTGCCGGGGAGCTGTTTTTT; CDR3: CATSDPGGGFAGELFF
V: TRBV28; D: .; length: 17; size: .; J: TRBJ1-5; DNA: TGTGCCAGCTCGATGATAGATGACAATTATAGCAATCAGCCCCAGCATTTT; CDR3: CASSMIDDNYSNQPQHF
V: TRBV5-4; D: TRBD1; length: 16; size: .; J: TRBJ1-1; DNA: TGTGCCAGCAGCGTCTCATTGCCGGGACAGGGTATTGAAGCTTTCTTT; CDR3: CASSVSLPGQGIEAFF